A selection of T cell receptor beta chains follows, all from one sample in a study of PD-1 blockade in classical Hodgkin lymphoma. Sequencing used immunoSEQ multiplex PCR; TCRdb keeps in-frame clones, though not all of them. The sample records around 26,000 clones, roughly 80% being singletons. This specimen consisted of CD4+ T cells from blood, obtained before the fourth cycle of nivolumab. The receptors come from a human donor with classical Hodgkin lymphoma. Each CDR3 is given with its conserved first and last residue. D genes are given only for firm matches. Part of the rows lack a size; the others show once, few, many or a class for expanded clones.

j_call clone_size d_call v_call cdr3_nt cdr3_aa
TRBJ1-1 NA TRBD1 TRBV9 TGTGCCAGCAGCGTAGGAGGCCAGGGGGACACTGAAGCTTTCTTT CASSVGGQGDTEAFF
TRBJ2-7 NA TRBD1 TRBV7-6 TGTGCCAGCAGCCGAGCGACAGGGAAGCAGTACTTC CASSRATGKQYF
TRBJ1-6 once TRBD1 TRBV10-1 TGCGCCAGCAGGGTGGACAGGAATTTTTTCTCCTATAATTCACCCCTCCACTTT CASRVDRNFFSYNSPLHF
TRBJ2-7 NA TRBD1 TRBV14 TGTGCCAGCAGCCCCGGACAGGGAGCTCCCTACGAGCAGTACTTC CASSPGQGAPYEQYF
TRBJ1-4 NA TRBD1 TRBV4-1 TGCGCCAGCAGCCAAGAGGGGGACAGGGTGGGGACTAATGAAAAACTGTTTTTT CASSQEGDRVGTNEKLFF
TRBJ1-1 NA TRBD1 TRBV19 TGTGCCAGTAGTATAGAAGGGGGCCGCCCAAGTTACTTCTTT CASSIEGGRPSYFF
TRBJ2-2 few NA TRBV6-6 TGTGCCACTTTGGACGGGGTATACACCGGGGAGCTGTTTTTT CATLDGVYTGELFF
TRBJ1-4 NA NA TRBV7-3 TGTGCCAGCAGCCCCGAGGGCAGAGCGAATGAAAAACTGTTTTTT CASSPEGRANEKLFF
TRBJ2-2 NA NA TRBV19 TGTGCCAGTAGAAACGCGGCAGCGAACACCGGGGAGCTGTTTTTT CASRNAAANTGELFF
TRBJ1-5 NA NA TRBV10-2 TGCGCCAGCAGTGAGGCGTCCGCTAGCAATCAGCCCCAGCATTTT CASSEASASNQPQHF
TRBJ1-2 NA NA TRBV9 TGTGCCAGCAGCGTAGTGGAGTCCGGTGGCTACACCTTC CASSVVESGGYTF
TRBJ2-3 NA NA TRBV5-1 TGCGCCAGCAGCTGGGACTTGGGCGGAGATACGCAGTATTTT CASSWDLGGDTQYF
TRBJ1-2 NA NA TRBV6-5 TGTGCCAGCAGTTACTCCGAAGGGAATGGCTATGGCTACACCTTC CASSYSEGNGYGYTF
TRBJ2-5 NA NA TRBV7-6 TGTGCCAGCAGCTTCGGACCCCAAGAGACCCAGTACTTC CASSFGPQETQYF
TRBJ2-7 NA NA TRBV19 TGTGCCAGTAGTATAACAGGGAATTGGTACGAGCAGTACTTC CASSITGNWYEQYF
TRBJ2-1 NA TRBD2 TRBV5-1 TGCGCCAGCAGCTATAGCGGGGGGGCCCACAATGAGCAGTTCTTC CASSYSGGAHNEQFF
TRBJ1-2 NA NA TRBV27 TGTGCCAGCAGTTCGGGACATCTTAACTATGGCTACACCTTC CASSSGHLNYGYTF
TRBJ1-5 NA NA TRBV2 TGTGCCAGCGGTCGGCAGACCGGAGGCAATCAGCCCCAGCATTTT CASGRQTGGNQPQHF
TRBJ1-5 NA NA TRBV10-3 TGTGCCATCAGTGAGTTAACAGGGAATCAGCCCCAGCATTTT CAISELTGNQPQHF
TRBJ2-5 NA NA TRBV21-1 TGTGCCAGCAGAACGGACAGGGTGGAGACCCAGTACTTC CASRTDRVETQYF
TRBJ2-3 NA TRBD2 TRBV4-3 TGCGCCAGCAGCCAAGAAGGGGTAGCGGGGGGGCCGGTGTCAGATACGCAGTATTTT CASSQEGVAGGPVSDTQYF
TRBJ2-7 few TRBD1 TRBV28 TGTGCCAGCAATACCCAGATACAGGGGTACGAGCAGTACTTC CASNTQIQGYEQYF
TRBJ2-7 NA TRBD1 TRBV2 TGTGCCAGCAGTTTGGACAGGGCCCTCCCCTCTCTCGGGCAGTACTTC CASSLDRALPSLGQYF
TRBJ1-1 NA NA TRBV7-2 TGTGCCAGCAGCCCAGGATCGGGCACTGAAGCTTTCTTT CASSPGSGTEAFF
TRBJ1-5 NA NA TRBV28 TGTGCCAGCAGTTTTTCTAACAATCAGCCCCAGCATTTT CASSFSNNQPQHF
TRBJ2-1 NA NA TRBV28 TGTGCCAGCAGTTCCACCTGGGTGCCCAGCTCCTACAATGAGCAGTTCTTC CASSSTWVPSSYNEQFF
TRBJ1-2 NA TRBD1 TRBV7-9 TGTGCCAGCAGCCCGGGACAGGCGAAAGCGGGCTATGGCTACACCTTC CASSPGQAKAGYGYTF